These T cell receptor beta chains were read from a single sample in a study of siplizumab effects on memory and regulatory T cells. TCRdb's copy holds only in-frame clones and misses some; the assay was immunoSEQ multiplex PCR. The table lists approximately 94,000 clones, 75% to 95% of them singletons. The sample taken for sequencing was CD4+ T cells sorted from blood. Receptors were obtained from a human donor in good health. Both conserved end residues are part of each CDR3. D genes are given only for firm matches. Size is stated for part of the rows, as once, few or many counts, or as a class when the clone is expanded.

CDR3 length: 13
D gene: -
J gene: TRBJ1-1
clone size: -
V gene: TRBV2
CDR3 protein: CASNRAGATEAFF
CDR3 DNA: TGTGCCAGCAATCGTGCAGGAGCCACTGAAGCTTTCTTT

CDR3 length: 12
D gene: -
J gene: TRBJ2-5
clone size: -
V gene: TRBV2
CDR3 protein: CASSVQGVTQYF
CDR3 DNA: TGTGCCAGCAGTGTCCAAGGTGTGACCCAGTACTTC

CDR3 length: 13
D gene: -
J gene: TRBJ2-3
clone size: once
V gene: TRBV28
CDR3 protein: CASSRQSTDTQYF
CDR3 DNA: TGTGCCAGCAGTCGACAGAGCACAGATACGCAGTATTTT

CDR3 length: 15
D gene: -
J gene: TRBJ2-3
clone size: -
V gene: TRBV6-5
CDR3 protein: CASSYGGRSTDTQYF
CDR3 DNA: TGTGCCAGCAGTTACGGGGGGCGTAGCACAGATACGCAGTATTTT

CDR3 length: 17
D gene: TRBD2
J gene: TRBJ2-3
clone size: -
V gene: TRBV28
CDR3 protein: CASSLGTSGGRTDTQYF
CDR3 DNA: TGTGCCAGCAGCCTAGGGACTAGCGGGGGGCGCACAGATACGCAGTATTTT

CDR3 length: 14
D gene: -
J gene: TRBJ2-3
clone size: -
V gene: TRBV5-1
CDR3 protein: CASSLVLWADTQYF
CDR3 DNA: TGCGCCAGCAGCTTGGTCCTCTGGGCAGATACGCAGTATTTT

CDR3 length: 16
D gene: TRBD1
J gene: TRBJ1-1
clone size: -
V gene: TRBV9
CDR3 protein: CASSVGTGGMNTEAFF
CDR3 DNA: TGTGCCAGCAGCGTAGGGACAGGGGGCATGAACACTGAAGCTTTCTTT

CDR3 length: 10
D gene: -
J gene: TRBJ2-5
clone size: once
V gene: TRBV20-1
CDR3 protein: CSAIMETQYF
CDR3 DNA: TGCAGTGCTATCATGGAGACCCAGTACTTC

CDR3 length: 14
D gene: -
J gene: TRBJ1-1
clone size: -
V gene: TRBV7-9
CDR3 protein: CASSLGAGGAEAFF
CDR3 DNA: TGTGCCAGCAGCTTAGGGGCAGGAGGCGCTGAAGCTTTCTTT

CDR3 length: 15
D gene: TRBD1
J gene: TRBJ2-1
clone size: -
V gene: TRBV5-1
CDR3 protein: CASSLGTGGINEQFF
CDR3 DNA: TGCGCCAGCAGCTTGGGGACAGGGGGGATCAATGAGCAGTTCTTC

CDR3 length: 14
D gene: -
J gene: TRBJ1-1
clone size: -
V gene: TRBV5-1
CDR3 protein: CASSLEGPIAEAFF
CDR3 DNA: TGCGCCAGCAGCTTGGAGGGGCCCATCGCTGAAGCTTTCTTT

CDR3 length: 15
D gene: TRBD1
J gene: TRBJ1-6
clone size: -
V gene: TRBV5-1
CDR3 protein: CASSSGQGPNSPLHF
CDR3 DNA: TGCGCCAGCAGCTCGGGACAGGGGCCTAATTCACCCCTCCACTTT

CDR3 length: 12
D gene: -
J gene: TRBJ1-1
clone size: -
V gene: TRBV27
CDR3 protein: CASSSVGTEAFF
CDR3 DNA: TGTGCCAGCAGTTCGGTAGGCACTGAAGCTTTCTTT

CDR3 length: 14
D gene: -
J gene: TRBJ1-5
clone size: -
V gene: TRBV6-5
CDR3 protein: CASSWLGVNQPQHF
CDR3 DNA: TGTGCCAGCAGTTGGCTCGGGGTCAATCAGCCCCAGCATTTT

CDR3 length: 12
D gene: -
J gene: TRBJ1-4
clone size: -
V gene: TRBV7-2
CDR3 protein: CASSFGNEKLFF
CDR3 DNA: TGTGCCAGCAGCTTCGGGAATGAAAAACTGTTTTTT

CDR3 length: 16
D gene: -
J gene: TRBJ1-6
clone size: -
V gene: TRBV5-1
CDR3 protein: CASSSAGTLNNSPLHF
CDR3 DNA: TGCGCCAGCAGCTCCGCCGGGACCTTAAATAATTCACCCCTCCACTTT

CDR3 length: 13
D gene: TRBD1
J gene: TRBJ1-2
clone size: -
V gene: TRBV10-3
CDR3 protein: CAISWDRSYGYTF
CDR3 DNA: TGTGCCATCAGTTGGGACAGATCCTATGGCTACACCTTC